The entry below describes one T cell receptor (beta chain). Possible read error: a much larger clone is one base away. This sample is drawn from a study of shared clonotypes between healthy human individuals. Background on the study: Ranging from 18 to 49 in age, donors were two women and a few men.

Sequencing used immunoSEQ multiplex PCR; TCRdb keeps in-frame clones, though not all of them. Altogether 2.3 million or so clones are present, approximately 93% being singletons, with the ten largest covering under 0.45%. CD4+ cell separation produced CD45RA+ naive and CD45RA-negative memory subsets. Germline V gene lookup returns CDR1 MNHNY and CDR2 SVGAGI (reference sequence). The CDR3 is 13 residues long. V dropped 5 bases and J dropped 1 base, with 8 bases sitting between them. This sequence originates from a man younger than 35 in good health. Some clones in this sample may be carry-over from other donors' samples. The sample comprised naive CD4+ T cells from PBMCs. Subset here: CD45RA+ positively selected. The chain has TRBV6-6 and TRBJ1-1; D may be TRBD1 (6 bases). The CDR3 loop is CASSTTGNTEAFF. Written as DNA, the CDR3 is TGTGCCAGCAGTACGACAGGGAACACTGAAGCTTTCTTT.